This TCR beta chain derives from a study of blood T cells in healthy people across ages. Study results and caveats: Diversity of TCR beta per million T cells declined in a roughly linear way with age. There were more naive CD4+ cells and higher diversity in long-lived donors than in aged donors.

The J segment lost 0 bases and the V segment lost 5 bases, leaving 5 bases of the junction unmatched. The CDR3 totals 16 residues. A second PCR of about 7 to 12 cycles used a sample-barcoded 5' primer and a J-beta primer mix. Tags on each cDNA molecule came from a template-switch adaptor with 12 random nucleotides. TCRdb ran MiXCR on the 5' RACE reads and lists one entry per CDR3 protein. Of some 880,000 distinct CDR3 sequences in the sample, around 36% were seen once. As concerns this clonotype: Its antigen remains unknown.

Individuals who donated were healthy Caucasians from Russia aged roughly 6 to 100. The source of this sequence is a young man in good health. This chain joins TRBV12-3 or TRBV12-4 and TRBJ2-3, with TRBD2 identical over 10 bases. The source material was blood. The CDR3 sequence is CASSTQGLASTDTQYF. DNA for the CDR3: TGTGCCAGCAGTACACAGGGACTAGCGAGCACAGATACGCAGTATTTT.